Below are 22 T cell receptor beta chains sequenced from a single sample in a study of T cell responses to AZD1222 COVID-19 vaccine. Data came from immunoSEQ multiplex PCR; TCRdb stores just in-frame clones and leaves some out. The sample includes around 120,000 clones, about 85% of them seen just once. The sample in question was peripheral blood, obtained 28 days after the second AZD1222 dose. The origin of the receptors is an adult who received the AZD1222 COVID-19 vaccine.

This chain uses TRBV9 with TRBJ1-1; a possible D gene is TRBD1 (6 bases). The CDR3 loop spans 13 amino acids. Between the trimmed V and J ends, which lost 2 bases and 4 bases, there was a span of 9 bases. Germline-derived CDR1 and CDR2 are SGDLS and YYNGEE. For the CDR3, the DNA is TGTGCCAGCAGCGTGGGGGGCAGCACTGAAGCTTTCTTT. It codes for CASSVGGSTEAFF.

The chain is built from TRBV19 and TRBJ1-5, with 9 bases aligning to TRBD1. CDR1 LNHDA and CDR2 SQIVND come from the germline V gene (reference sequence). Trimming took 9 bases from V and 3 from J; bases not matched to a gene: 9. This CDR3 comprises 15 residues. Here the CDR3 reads CASVPGQGFNQPQHF. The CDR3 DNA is TGTGCCAGCGTTCCGGGACAGGGTTTCAATCAGCCCCAGCATTTT.

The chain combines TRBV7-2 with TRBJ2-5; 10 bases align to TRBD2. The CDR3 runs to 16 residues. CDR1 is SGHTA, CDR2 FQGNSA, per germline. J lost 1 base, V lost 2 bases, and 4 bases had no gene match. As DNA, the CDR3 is TGTGCCAGCAGCTTAAGCCCTAGCGGGGGCCAAGAGACCCAGTACTTC. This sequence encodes CASSLSPSGGQETQYF.

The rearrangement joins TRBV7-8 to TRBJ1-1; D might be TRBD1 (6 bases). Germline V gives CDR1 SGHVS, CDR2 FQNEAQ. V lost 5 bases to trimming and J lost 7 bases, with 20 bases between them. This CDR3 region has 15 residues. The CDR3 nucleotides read TGTGCCAGCAGCGCGTGGACAGTGAGGGGTGGTGAAGCTTTCTTT. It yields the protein CASSAWTVRGGEAFF.

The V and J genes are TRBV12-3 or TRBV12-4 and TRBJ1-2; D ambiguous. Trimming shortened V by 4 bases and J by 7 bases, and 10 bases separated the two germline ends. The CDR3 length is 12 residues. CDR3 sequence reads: CASSWGLGGYTF. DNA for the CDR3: TGTGCCAGCAGTTGGGGATTGGGTGGCTACACCTTC.

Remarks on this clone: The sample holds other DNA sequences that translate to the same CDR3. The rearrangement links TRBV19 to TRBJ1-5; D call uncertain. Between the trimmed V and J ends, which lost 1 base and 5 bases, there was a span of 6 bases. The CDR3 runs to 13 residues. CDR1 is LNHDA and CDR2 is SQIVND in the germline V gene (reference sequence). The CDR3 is CASSIGRDQPQHF. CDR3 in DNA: TGTGCCAGTAGTATAGGCAGAGATCAGCCCCAGCATTTT.

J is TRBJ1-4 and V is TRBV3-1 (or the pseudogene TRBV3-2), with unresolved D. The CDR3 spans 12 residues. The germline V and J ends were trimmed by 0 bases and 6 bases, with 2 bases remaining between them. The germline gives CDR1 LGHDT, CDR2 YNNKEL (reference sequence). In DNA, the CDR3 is TGTGCCAGCAGCCAAGATTATGAAAAACTGTTTTTT. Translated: CASSQDYEKLFF.

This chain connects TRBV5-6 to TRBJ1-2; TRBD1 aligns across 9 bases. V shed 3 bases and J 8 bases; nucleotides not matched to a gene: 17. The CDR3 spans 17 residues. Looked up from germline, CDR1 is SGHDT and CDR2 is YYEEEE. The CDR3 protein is CASSYKAGTGLIWGYTF. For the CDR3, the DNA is TGTGCCAGCAGCTACAAAGCCGGGACAGGGTTGATATGGGGCTACACCTTC.

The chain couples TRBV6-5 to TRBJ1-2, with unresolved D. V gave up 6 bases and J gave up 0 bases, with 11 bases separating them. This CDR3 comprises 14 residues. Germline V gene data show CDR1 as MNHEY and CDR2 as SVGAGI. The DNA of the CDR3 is TGTGCCAGCAGCACTCTCCTGGCTAACTATGGCTACACCTTC. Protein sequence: CASSTLLANYGYTF.

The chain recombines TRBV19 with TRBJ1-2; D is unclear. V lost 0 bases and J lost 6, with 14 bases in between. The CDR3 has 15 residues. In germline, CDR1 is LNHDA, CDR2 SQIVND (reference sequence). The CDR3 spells CASSIESRGHHGYTF. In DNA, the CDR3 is TGTGCCAGTAGTATAGAGTCGAGAGGTCATCATGGCTACACCTTC. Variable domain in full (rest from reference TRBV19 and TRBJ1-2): DGGITQSPKYLFRKEGQNVTLSCEQNLNHDAMYWYRQDPGQGLRLIYYSQIVNDFQKGDIAEGYSVSREKKESFPLTVTSAQKNPTAFYLCASSIESRGHHGYTFGSGTRLTVV.

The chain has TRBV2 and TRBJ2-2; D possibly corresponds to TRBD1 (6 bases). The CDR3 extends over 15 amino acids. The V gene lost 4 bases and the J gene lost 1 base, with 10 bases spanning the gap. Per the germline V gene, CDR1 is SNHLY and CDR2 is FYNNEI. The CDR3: CASSGTAQNTGELFF. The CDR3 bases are TGTGCCAGCAGTGGGACAGCGCAGAACACCGGGGAGCTGTTTTTT.

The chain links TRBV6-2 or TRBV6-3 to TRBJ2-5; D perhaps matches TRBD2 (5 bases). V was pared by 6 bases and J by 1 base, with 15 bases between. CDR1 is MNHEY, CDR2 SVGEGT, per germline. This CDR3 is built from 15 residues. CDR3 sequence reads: CASSPAGRSQETQYF. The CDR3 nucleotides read TGTGCCAGCAGCCCCGCTGGGAGATCCCAAGAGACCCAGTACTTC.

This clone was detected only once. The CDR3: CASSRGTSGGDRTDTQYF. The CDR3 DNA reads TGTGCCAGCAGCCGAGGGACTAGCGGGGGGGACCGCACAGATACGCAGTATTTT. V usage is TRBV3-1 (or the pseudogene TRBV3-2) and J usage is TRBJ2-3; 16 positions match TRBD2. Looked up from germline, CDR1 is LGHDT and CDR2 is YNNKEL (reference sequence). This CDR3 is built from 18 residues. Unmatched junction bases numbered 5, after V lost 4 bases and J lost 1 base.

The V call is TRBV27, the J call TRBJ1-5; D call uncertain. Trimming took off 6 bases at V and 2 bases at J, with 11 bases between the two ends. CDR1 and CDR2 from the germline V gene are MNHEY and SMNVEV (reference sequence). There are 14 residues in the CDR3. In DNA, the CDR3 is TGTGCCAGCAGCGACTGGAGCGGCAATCAGCCCCAGCATTTT. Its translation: CASSDWSGNQPQHF.

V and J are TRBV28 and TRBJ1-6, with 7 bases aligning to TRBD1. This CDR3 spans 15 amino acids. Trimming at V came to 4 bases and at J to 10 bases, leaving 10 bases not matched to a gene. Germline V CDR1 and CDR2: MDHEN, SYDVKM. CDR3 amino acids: CASSSPGQVDSPLHF. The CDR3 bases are TGTGCCAGCAGTTCTCCAGGACAGGTTGACTCACCCCTCCACTTT.

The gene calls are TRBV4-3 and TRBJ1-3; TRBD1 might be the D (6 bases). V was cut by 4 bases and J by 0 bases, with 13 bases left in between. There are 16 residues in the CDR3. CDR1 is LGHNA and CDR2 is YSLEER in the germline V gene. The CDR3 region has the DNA TGCGCCAGCAGCCTCGGACAGCCGGGCTCTGGAAACACCATATATTTT. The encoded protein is CASSLGQPGSGNTIYF.

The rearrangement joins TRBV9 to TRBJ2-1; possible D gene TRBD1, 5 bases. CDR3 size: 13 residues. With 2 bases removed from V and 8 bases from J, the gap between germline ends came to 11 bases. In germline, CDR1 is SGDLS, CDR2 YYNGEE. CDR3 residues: CASSVQGWDEQFF. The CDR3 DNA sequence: TGTGCCAGCAGCGTCCAGGGTTGGGATGAGCAGTTCTTC.

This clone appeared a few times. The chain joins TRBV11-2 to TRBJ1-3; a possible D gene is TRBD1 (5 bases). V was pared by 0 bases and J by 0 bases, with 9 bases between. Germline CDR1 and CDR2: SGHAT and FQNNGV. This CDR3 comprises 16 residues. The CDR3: CASSLDPGFSGNTIYF. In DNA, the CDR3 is TGTGCCAGCAGCTTAGACCCAGGGTTCTCTGGAAACACCATATATTTT.

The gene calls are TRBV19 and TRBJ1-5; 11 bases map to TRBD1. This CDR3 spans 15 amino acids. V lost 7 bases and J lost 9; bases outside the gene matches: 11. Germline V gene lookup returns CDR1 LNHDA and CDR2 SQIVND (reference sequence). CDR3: CASIEGAGTGGPQHF. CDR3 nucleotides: TGTGCCAGTATAGAGGGAGCGGGGACAGGGGGGCCCCAGCATTTT.

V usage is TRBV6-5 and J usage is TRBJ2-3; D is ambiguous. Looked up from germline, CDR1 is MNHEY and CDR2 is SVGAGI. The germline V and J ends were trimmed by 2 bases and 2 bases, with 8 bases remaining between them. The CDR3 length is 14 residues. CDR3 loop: CASSYGHVTDTQYF. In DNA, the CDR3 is TGTGCCAGCAGTTACGGCCACGTCACAGATACGCAGTATTTT.

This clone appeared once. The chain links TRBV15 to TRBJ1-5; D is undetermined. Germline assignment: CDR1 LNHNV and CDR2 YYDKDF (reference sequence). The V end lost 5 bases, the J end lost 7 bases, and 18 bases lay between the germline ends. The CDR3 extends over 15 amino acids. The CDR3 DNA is TGTGCCACCAGCCAGAGAGGAGGGAAAGGGCAGCCCCAGCATTTT. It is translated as CATSQRGGKGQPQHF.

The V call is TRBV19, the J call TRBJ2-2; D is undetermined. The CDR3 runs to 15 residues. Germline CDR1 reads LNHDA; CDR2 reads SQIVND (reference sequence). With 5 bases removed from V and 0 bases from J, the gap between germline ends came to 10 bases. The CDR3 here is CASSGGVANTGELFF. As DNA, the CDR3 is TGTGCCAGTAGTGGTGGAGTCGCGAACACCGGGGAGCTGTTTTTT. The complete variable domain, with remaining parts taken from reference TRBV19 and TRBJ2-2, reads DGGITQSPKYLFRKEGQNVTLSCEQNLNHDAMYWYRQDPGQGLRLIYYSQIVNDFQKGDIAEGYSVSREKKESFPLTVTSAQKNPTAFYLCASSGGVANTGELFFGEGSRLTVL.